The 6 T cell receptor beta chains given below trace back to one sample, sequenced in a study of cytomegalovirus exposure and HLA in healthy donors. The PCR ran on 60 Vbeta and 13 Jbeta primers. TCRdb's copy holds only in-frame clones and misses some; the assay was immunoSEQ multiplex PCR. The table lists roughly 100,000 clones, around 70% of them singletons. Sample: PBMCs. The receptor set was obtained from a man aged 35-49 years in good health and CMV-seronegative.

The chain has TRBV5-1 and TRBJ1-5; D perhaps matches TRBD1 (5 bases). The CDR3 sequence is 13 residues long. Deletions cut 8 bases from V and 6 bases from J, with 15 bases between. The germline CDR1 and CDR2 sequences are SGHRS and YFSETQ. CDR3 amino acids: CARTPGVSQPQHF. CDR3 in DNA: TGCGCCAGGACCCCGGGGGTATCTCAGCCCCAGCATTTT. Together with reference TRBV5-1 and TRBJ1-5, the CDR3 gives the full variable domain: KAGVTQTPRYLIKTRGQQVTLSCSPISGHRSVSWYQQTPGQGLQFLFEYFSETQRNKGNFPGRFSGRQFSNSRSEMNVSTLELGDSALYLCARTPGVSQPQHFGDGTRLSIL.

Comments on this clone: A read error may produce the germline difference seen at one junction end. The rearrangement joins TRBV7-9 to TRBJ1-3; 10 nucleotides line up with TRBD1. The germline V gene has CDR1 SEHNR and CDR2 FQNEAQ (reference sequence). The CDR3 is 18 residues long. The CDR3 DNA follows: TGTTCCAGCAGCTTAGCTACGGGACAGGGGATAATTGGAAACACCATATATTTT. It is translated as CSSSLATGQGIIGNTIYF.

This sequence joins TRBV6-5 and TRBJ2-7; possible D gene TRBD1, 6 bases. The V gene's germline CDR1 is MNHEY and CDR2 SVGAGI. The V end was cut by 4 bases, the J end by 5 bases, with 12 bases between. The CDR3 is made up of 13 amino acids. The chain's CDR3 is CASSSTGSNEQYF. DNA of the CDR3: TGTGCCAGCAGTTCCACAGGGTCCAACGAGCAGTACTTC.

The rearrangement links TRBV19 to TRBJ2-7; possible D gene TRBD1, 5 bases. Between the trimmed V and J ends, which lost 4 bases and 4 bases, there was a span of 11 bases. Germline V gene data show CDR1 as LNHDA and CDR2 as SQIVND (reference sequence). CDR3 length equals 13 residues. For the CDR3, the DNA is TGTGCCAGTAGTACCCTGGACAATTACGAGCAGTACTTC. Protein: CASSTLDNYEQYF.

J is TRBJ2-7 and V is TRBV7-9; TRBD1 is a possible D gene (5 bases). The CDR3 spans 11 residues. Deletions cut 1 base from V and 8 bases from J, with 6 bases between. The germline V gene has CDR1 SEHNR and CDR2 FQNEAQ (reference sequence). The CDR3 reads CASSLGQQQYF. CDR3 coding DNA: TGTGCCAGCAGCTTAGGACAGCAGCAGTACTTC. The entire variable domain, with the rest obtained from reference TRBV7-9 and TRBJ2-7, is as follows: DTGVSQNPRHKITKRGQNVTFRCDPISEHNRLYWYRQTLGQGPEFLTYFQNEAQLEKSRLLSDRFSAERPKGSFSTLEIQRTEQGDSAMYLCASSLGQQQYFGPGTRLTVT.

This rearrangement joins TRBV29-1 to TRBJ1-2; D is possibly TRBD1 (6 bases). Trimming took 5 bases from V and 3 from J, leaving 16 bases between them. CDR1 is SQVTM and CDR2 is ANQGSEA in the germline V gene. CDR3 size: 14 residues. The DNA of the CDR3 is TGCAGCGTTTCGGGGGGTAAGGGGGACTATGGCTACACCTTC. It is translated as CSVSGGKGDYGYTF.